This T cell receptor (beta chain) was recorded in a study of T-cell memory formation after mild COVID-19 (dated by TCRdb to the early 2020s). For the wider study: TCR sequence clusters from the two donors were found to be largely donor specific. T-cell clones expanding and contracting after mild COVID-19 in a couple of donors were tracked by longitudinal TCRalpha and TCRbeta repertoire sequencing. The cohort was made up of two young adult volunteers, one female and one male, who were previously healthy. Paper-wide results and their limitations: Clones contracting from day 15 to 85 had balanced CD4/CD8 phenotypes, while a second wave expanding from day 15 to 37 was biased towards CD4+. SARS-CoV-2 specificity of the second-wave clones peaking on day 37 was not confirmed. Only a couple of mild cases were covered in the study, and larger cohorts including severe cases with pre-infection samples were considered necessary. The detection of some responding clones in pre-infection memory suggests that pre-existing cross-reactive memory T cells joined the SARS-CoV-2 response. Contracting CD4+ clones appeared mostly in the CM and EM memory subsets, whereas CD8+ clones were enriched in EMRA.

The sample holds a few counts of this clonotype. It has no known antigen specificity. It has no much larger one-base neighbor in the sample; base qualities were not kept. The CDR3 sequence holds 12 residues, the cysteine and phenylalanine included. Solely the CDR3 DNA is kept, with 36 bases framed from the first base. At the junction V is shortened by 4 bases and J by 3 bases, with 10 bases in between. From a lookup of the germline V gene, CDR1 and CDR2 are SQVTM and ANQGSEA. Ficoll-Paque density gradient centrifugation was used to isolate PBMCs. The instrument was an Illumina NovaSeq 6000. Using 5'RACE with constant-segment primers, TCRalpha and TCRbeta cDNA libraries were constructed, with sample barcodes and unique molecular identifiers added in the process. RNA was extracted from every sample with Trizol reagent. The libraries were amplified in two PCR steps, and the second step added a second sample barcode and Illumina TruSeq adapters. Libraries were sequenced on an Illumina NovaSeq with 2 x 150 bp paired-end reads. Per the source publication's procedure: Reads were demultiplexed and collapsed into UMI-guided consensus sequences with migec v1.2.7. With mixcr v2.1.11, UMI consensuses were aligned to TRA and TRB V and J templates and assembled into clonotypes. A clonotype was counted as expanded or contracted only when both edgeR and NoisET called the clonotype significant, with the noise models trained on biological replicates. For edgeR calls, the thresholds were a false discovery rate-adjusted p below 0.01 and a log2 fold-change of 1. As an exploratory analysis of dynamics, PCA with hierarchical clustering was applied to max-normalized trajectories of the 1000 most abundant clonotypes. Separately sequenced CD4+ and CD8+ repertoires were used to assign the CD4 or CD8 phenotype of responding clones. TCRdb applied fastp at Q25 and MiXCR to the public reads, then kept only in-frame beta chains. Duplicate CDR3 protein sequences are folded into a single record with the most common DNA and genes. The V and J calls and clone size are TCRdb's, not the authors'. The sample includes about 430,000 distinct CDR3 sequences, with roughly a quarter observed a single time. Roughly 8.7% of the sample is taken by the ten largest.

Sequencing was performed on PBMCs or a T cell subset sorted from them (not recorded which). This chain is built from TRBV29-1 and TRBJ2-7; no D gene call is confident. This TCR was recovered from an adult woman who had mild COVID-19 (a few samples of this study predate the infection). The sample titles of this study are shuffled in the database, so cell type and time point are left out; the donor was told from shared clones. For the CDR3, the sequence is CSVVVSGYEQYF. DNA sequence: TGCAGCGTTGTCGTGTCCGGCTACGAGCAGTACTTC.